A selection of T cell receptor beta chains follows, all from one sample in a study of blood T cell repertoires in COVID-19. Data came from immunoSEQ multiplex PCR; TCRdb stores just in-frame clones and leaves some out. The sample has fewer than 500,000 clones, 86% seen once; the top ten hold more than 1.4%. The sample comprised peripheral blood. The receptor set was obtained from a woman aged 25 to 45 with active or convalescent COVID-19. The CDR3 runs from the conserved cysteine through the conserved F or W. The order of the fields is V gene, J gene, D gene, clone size, CDR3 protein, CDR3 DNA. D genes are given only for firm matches. Where a row states a size, it is once, few, many or the class of an expanded clone; other rows omit it.

V gene: TRBV6-2/TRBV6-3
J gene: TRBJ2-3
D gene: TRBD2
clone size: .
CDR3 protein: CASSSGLEVDTQYF
CDR3 DNA: TGTGCCAGCAGTTCGGGACTAGAAGTAGATACGCAGTATTTT

V gene: TRBV5-4
J gene: TRBJ1-2
D gene: .
clone size: .
CDR3 protein: CASSLGQVVVDGYTF
CDR3 DNA: TGTGCCAGCAGCTTGGGGCAGGTCGTAGTGGATGGCTACACCTTC

V gene: TRBV2
J gene: TRBJ2-6
D gene: .
clone size: .
CDR3 protein: CASGGVPGANVLTF
CDR3 DNA: TGTGCCAGCGGAGGGGTACCTGGGGCCAACGTCCTGACTTTC

V gene: TRBV7-9
J gene: TRBJ1-1
D gene: .
clone size: .
CDR3 protein: CASDFLMRDTEAFF
CDR3 DNA: TGTGCCAGCGACTTTCTAATGAGGGACACTGAAGCTTTCTTT

V gene: TRBV2
J gene: TRBJ2-1
D gene: .
clone size: .
CDR3 protein: CASSYIGGSNEQFF
CDR3 DNA: TGTGCCAGCAGTTACATTGGGGGGAGTAATGAGCAGTTCTTC

V gene: TRBV15
J gene: TRBJ2-2
D gene: .
clone size: .
CDR3 protein: CATSRALVTGELFF
CDR3 DNA: TGTGCCACCAGCAGAGCGTTAGTCACCGGGGAGCTGTTTTTT

V gene: TRBV7-9
J gene: TRBJ1-1
D gene: .
clone size: .
CDR3 protein: CASSSTVPTEAFF
CDR3 DNA: TGTGCCAGCAGCAGCACAGTACCCACTGAAGCTTTCTTT

V gene: TRBV7-2
J gene: TRBJ2-5
D gene: .
clone size: .
CDR3 protein: CASSLEVEAETQYF
CDR3 DNA: TGTGCCAGCAGCTTAGAGGTGGAAGCGGAGACCCAGTACTTC

V gene: TRBV2
J gene: TRBJ1-3
D gene: .
clone size: .
CDR3 protein: CASSVGTTYSGNTIYF
CDR3 DNA: TGTGCCAGCAGTGTAGGGACAACGTACTCTGGAAACACCATATATTTT

V gene: TRBV6-4
J gene: TRBJ2-3
D gene: TRBD2
clone size: .
CDR3 protein: CASSKSGGTDTQYF
CDR3 DNA: TGTGCCAGCAGCAAAAGCGGGGGGACAGATACGCAGTATTTT

V gene: TRBV25-1
J gene: TRBJ2-7
D gene: TRBD1
clone size: .
CDR3 protein: CASSTGTGAYEQYF
CDR3 DNA: TGTGCCAGCAGTACCGGGACAGGGGCCTACGAGCAGTACTTC

V gene: TRBV5-1
J gene: TRBJ2-5
D gene: .
clone size: .
CDR3 protein: CASSPKLRGVPETQYF
CDR3 DNA: TGCGCCAGCAGCCCCAAGCTACGGGGAGTACCAGAGACCCAGTACTTC

V gene: TRBV19
J gene: TRBJ1-3
D gene: TRBD1
clone size: .
CDR3 protein: CASSTRTRGRDIGNTIYF
CDR3 DNA: TGTGCCAGTAGTACACGGACCAGGGGGCGCGACATTGGAAACACCATATATTTT

V gene: TRBV14
J gene: TRBJ1-1
D gene: .
clone size: once
CDR3 protein: CASSQMGAGNTEAFF
CDR3 DNA: TGTGCCAGCAGCCAAATGGGGGCGGGGAACACTGAAGCTTTCTTT

V gene: TRBV9
J gene: TRBJ2-1
D gene: .
clone size: .
CDR3 protein: CASSVDEASSYNEQFF
CDR3 DNA: TGTGCCAGCAGCGTAGACGAGGCAAGCTCCTACAATGAGCAGTTCTTC

V gene: TRBV19
J gene: TRBJ1-2
D gene: .
clone size: .
CDR3 protein: CASSTDYGYTF
CDR3 DNA: TGTGCCAGTAGTACAGACTATGGCTACACCTTC

V gene: TRBV19
J gene: TRBJ2-1
D gene: TRBD1
clone size: .
CDR3 protein: CASSIPDRVPYNEQFF
CDR3 DNA: TGTGCCAGTAGTATCCCGGACAGGGTGCCCTACAATGAGCAGTTCTTC

V gene: TRBV6-5
J gene: TRBJ1-2
D gene: TRBD1
clone size: few
CDR3 protein: CASSYGTGDYGYTF
CDR3 DNA: TGTGCCAGCAGTTATGGGACAGGGGACTATGGCTACACCTTC

V gene: TRBV10-1
J gene: TRBJ1-2
D gene: TRBD1
clone size: .
CDR3 protein: CASSIRDRGYGYTF
CDR3 DNA: TGCGCCAGTTCGATCCGGGACAGGGGGTATGGCTACACCTTC

V gene: TRBV19
J gene: TRBJ2-1
D gene: TRBD2
clone size: .
CDR3 protein: CASSIANGGAGNEQFF
CDR3 DNA: TGTGCCAGTAGTATTGCTAACGGGGGGGCCGGAAATGAGCAGTTCTTC

V gene: TRBV19
J gene: TRBJ2-1
D gene: TRBD1
clone size: .
CDR3 protein: CASSIQEGAHPSYNEQFF
CDR3 DNA: TGTGCCAGTAGTATCCAAGAGGGGGCCCACCCATCCTACAATGAGCAGTTCTTC

V gene: TRBV18
J gene: TRBJ1-6
D gene: TRBD1
clone size: .
CDR3 protein: CASSRDRGYNSPLHF
CDR3 DNA: TGTGCCAGCTCACGGGACAGGGGGTATAATTCACCCCTCCACTTT

V gene: TRBV5-1
J gene: TRBJ1-6
D gene: .
clone size: .
CDR3 protein: CASSAVGQGNSPLHF
CDR3 DNA: TGCGCCAGCAGCGCCGTTGGTCAGGGTAATTCACCCCTCCACTTT

V gene: TRBV5-1
J gene: TRBJ1-6
D gene: TRBD1
clone size: .
CDR3 protein: CASSLGTGAIGSPLHF
CDR3 DNA: TGCGCCAGCAGCTTGGGGACAGGCGCCATCGGTTCACCCCTCCACTTT

V gene: TRBV6-1
J gene: TRBJ1-1
D gene: .
clone size: few
CDR3 protein: CASSEPFKTRAFF
CDR3 DNA: TGTGCCAGCAGTGAACCCTTCAAAACACGAGCTTTCTTT

V gene: TRBV28
J gene: TRBJ1-3
D gene: TRBD1
clone size: few
CDR3 protein: CASSPPGTGGFGSGNTIYF
CDR3 DNA: TGTGCCAGCAGTCCCCCCGGGACAGGGGGCTTTGGTTCTGGAAACACCATATATTTT

V gene: TRBV5-4
J gene: TRBJ2-7
D gene: TRBD1
clone size: .
CDR3 protein: CASSRSGTGAYEQYF
CDR3 DNA: TGTGCCAGCAGCCGATCCGGGACAGGGGCTTACGAGCAGTACTTC

V gene: TRBV5-5
J gene: TRBJ2-2
D gene: .
clone size: .
CDR3 protein: CASIPGGTVNTGELFF
CDR3 DNA: TGTGCCAGCATCCCCGGCGGGACAGTTAACACCGGGGAGCTGTTTTTT

V gene: TRBV6-5
J gene: TRBJ2-2
D gene: .
clone size: .
CDR3 protein: CATIQGGDGELFF
CDR3 DNA: TGTGCCACGATTCAGGGGGGAGACGGGGAGCTGTTTTTT

V gene: TRBV6-5
J gene: TRBJ2-1
D gene: TRBD2
clone size: .
CDR3 protein: CASSYSGLAGGNEQFF
CDR3 DNA: TGTGCCAGCAGTTACTCGGGACTAGCGGGAGGAAATGAGCAGTTCTTC

V gene: TRBV11-1
J gene: TRBJ1-1
D gene: TRBD1
clone size: .
CDR3 protein: CASSLGLRGLYTEAFF
CDR3 DNA: TGTGCCAGCAGCTTAGGACTCAGGGGGCTTTACACTGAAGCTTTCTTT

V gene: TRBV27
J gene: TRBJ1-2
D gene: TRBD1
clone size: .
CDR3 protein: CASSYRTGEDGYTF
CDR3 DNA: TGTGCCAGCAGTTACCGGACAGGGGAGGATGGCTACACCTTC

V gene: TRBV7-2
J gene: TRBJ1-3
D gene: .
clone size: .
CDR3 protein: CASSSSGVLSGNTIYF
CDR3 DNA: TGTGCCAGCAGCTCATCAGGGGTCCTCTCTGGAAACACCATATATTTT

V gene: TRBV5-4
J gene: TRBJ2-7
D gene: .
clone size: .
CDR3 protein: CASSLGLLREEQYF
CDR3 DNA: TGTGCCAGCAGCTTGGGACTTCTTAGGGAGGAGCAGTACTTC

V gene: TRBV4-1
J gene: TRBJ1-5
D gene: TRBD1
clone size: .
CDR3 protein: CASSYRGQGQPQHF
CDR3 DNA: TGCGCCAGCAGCTACAGGGGGCAGGGTCAGCCCCAGCATTTT

V gene: TRBV30
J gene: TRBJ2-2
D gene: .
clone size: .
CDR3 protein: CAWTQQGLETGELFF
CDR3 DNA: TGTGCCTGGACCCAACAGGGCCTGGAAACCGGGGAGCTGTTTTTT

V gene: TRBV19
J gene: TRBJ2-5
D gene: TRBD2
clone size: .
CDR3 protein: CASSIVPGGRETQYF
CDR3 DNA: TGTGCCAGTAGTATAGTACCGGGGGGGCGGGAGACCCAGTACTTC

V gene: TRBV25-1
J gene: TRBJ2-7
D gene: .
clone size: .
CDR3 protein: CASSPGVGEYEQYF
CDR3 DNA: TGTGCCAGCAGTCCGGGGGTAGGAGAATACGAGCAGTACTTC

V gene: TRBV11-2
J gene: TRBJ2-1
D gene: .
clone size: .
CDR3 protein: CASSLGEFRVIYNEQFF
CDR3 DNA: TGTGCCAGCAGCTTAGGGGAGTTTAGGGTGATCTACAATGAGCAGTTCTTC

V gene: TRBV14
J gene: TRBJ1-5
D gene: TRBD1
clone size: .
CDR3 protein: CASSHKDRGCNQPQHF
CDR3 DNA: TGTGCCAGCAGCCATAAAGACAGGGGGTGCAATCAGCCCCAGCATTTT

V gene: TRBV19
J gene: TRBJ2-7
D gene: TRBD1
clone size: .
CDR3 protein: CASSIEGGYHEQYF
CDR3 DNA: TGTGCCAGTAGTATAGAAGGGGGCTACCACGAGCAGTACTTC

V gene: TRBV19
J gene: TRBJ1-1
D gene: TRBD1
clone size: .
CDR3 protein: CASRSGQGDRDTEAFF
CDR3 DNA: TGTGCCAGCAGGTCAGGACAGGGGGACAGGGACACTGAAGCTTTCTTT

V gene: TRBV5-1
J gene: TRBJ2-7
D gene: TRBD1
clone size: .
CDR3 protein: CASNSGQGEHEQYF
CDR3 DNA: TGCGCCAGCAACTCCGGACAGGGTGAACACGAGCAGTACTTC

V gene: TRBV3-1/TRBV3-2
J gene: TRBJ2-3
D gene: .
clone size: .
CDR3 protein: CASSQEVGLATSTDTQYF
CDR3 DNA: TGTGCCAGCAGCCAAGAAGTGGGTTTGGCGACTAGCACAGATACGCAGTATTTT

V gene: TRBV20-1
J gene: TRBJ1-4
D gene: .
clone size: .
CDR3 protein: CSATRGEKLFF
CDR3 DNA: TGCAGTGCTACTCGGGGAGAAAAACTGTTTTTT

V gene: TRBV2
J gene: TRBJ2-2
D gene: .
clone size: .
CDR3 protein: CASSERSRAGELFF
CDR3 DNA: TGTGCCAGCAGTGAAAGGTCCAGGGCCGGGGAGCTGTTTTTT

V gene: TRBV12-5
J gene: TRBJ1-2
D gene: .
clone size: .
CDR3 protein: CASGLDHGAGGYGYTF
CDR3 DNA: TGTGCTAGTGGTTTGGATCACGGAGCAGGAGGCTATGGCTACACCTTC

V gene: TRBV10-1
J gene: TRBJ2-1
D gene: .
clone size: .
CDR3 protein: CASSEWTGSLNEQFF
CDR3 DNA: TGCGCCAGCAGTGAGTGGACTGGATCCCTCAATGAGCAGTTCTTC